This T cell receptor (beta chain) emerged from a study of blood T cell repertoires in COVID-19. About the study: All recovered Cohort 3 donors got two negative PCRs, got clearance, or saw symptom resolution. Both acute and convalescent COVID-19 samples were obtained from the United States, Italy and Spain. PBMCs, B-cell-depleted T cells, or T cells provided the cDNA or gDNA that made up the material.

CDR1 is PRHDT and CDR2 is FYEKMQ in the germline V gene (reference sequence). The germline V and J ends were trimmed by 0 bases and 5 bases, with 10 bases remaining between them. The CDR3 runs to 14 residues. Original methodology: Estimated nucleated cell counts came from reference gene primer amplification. The assay was immunoSEQ multiplex PCR, and TCRdb's table has in-frame clones only and misses some. That table is the source of V, J and clone size, and D and trimming were worked out from the DNA. The sample has around 290,000 clones, roughly 91% seen once. This chain uses TRBV13 with TRBJ2-5; D is possibly TRBD1 (6 bases). Sequences were obtained from PBMCs or T cells enriched from blood (not recorded which). This TCR was sampled from a woman aged 60-75 years in a cohort exposed to, infected with or recovered from COVID-19 (not recorded which). As DNA, the CDR3 is TGTGCCAGCAGCTTAGGACCCAGGGGTGAGACCCAGTACTTC. Its protein product is CASSLGPRGETQYF.